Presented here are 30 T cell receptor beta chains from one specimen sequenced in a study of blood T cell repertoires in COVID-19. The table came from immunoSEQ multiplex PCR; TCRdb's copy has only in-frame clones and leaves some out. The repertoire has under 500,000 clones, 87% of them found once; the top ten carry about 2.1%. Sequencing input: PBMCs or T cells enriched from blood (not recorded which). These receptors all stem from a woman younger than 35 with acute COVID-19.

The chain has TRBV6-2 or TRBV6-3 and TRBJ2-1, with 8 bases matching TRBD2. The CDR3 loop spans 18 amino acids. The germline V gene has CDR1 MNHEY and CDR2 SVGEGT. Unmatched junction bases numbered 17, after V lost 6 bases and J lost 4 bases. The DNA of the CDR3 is TGTGCCAGCAGCCCTTCCGGGAGGGAGCGATTGCGGTACAATGAGCAGTTCTTC. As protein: CASSPSGRERLRYNEQFF.

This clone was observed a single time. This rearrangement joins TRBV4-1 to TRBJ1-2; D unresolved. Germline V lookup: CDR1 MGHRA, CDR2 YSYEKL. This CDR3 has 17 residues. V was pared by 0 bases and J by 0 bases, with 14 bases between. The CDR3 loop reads CASSQEFLYRTNYGYTF. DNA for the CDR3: TGCGCCAGCAGCCAAGAGTTCCTTTACAGAACTAACTATGGCTACACCTTC.

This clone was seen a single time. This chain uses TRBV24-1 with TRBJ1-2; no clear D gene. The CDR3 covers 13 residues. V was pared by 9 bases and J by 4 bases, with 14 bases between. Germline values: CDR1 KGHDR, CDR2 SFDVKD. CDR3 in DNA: TGTGCCACCTCGTCGTTGGCCTTCTATGGCTACACCTTC. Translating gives CATSSLAFYGYTF.

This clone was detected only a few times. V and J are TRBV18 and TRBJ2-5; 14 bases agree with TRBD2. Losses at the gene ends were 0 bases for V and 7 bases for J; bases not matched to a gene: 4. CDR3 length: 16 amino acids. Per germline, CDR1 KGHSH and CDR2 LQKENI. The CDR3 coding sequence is TGTGCCAGCTCACCACCGGGACTAGCGGGAGTAGGGACCCAGTACTTC. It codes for CASSPPGLAGVGTQYF.

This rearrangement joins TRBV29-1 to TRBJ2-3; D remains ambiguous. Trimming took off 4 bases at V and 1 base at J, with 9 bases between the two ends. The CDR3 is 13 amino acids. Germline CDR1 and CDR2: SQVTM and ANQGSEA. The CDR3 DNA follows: TGCAGCGTTGGAGTGGGCCGCACAGATACGCAGTATTTT. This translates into CSVGVGRTDTQYF.

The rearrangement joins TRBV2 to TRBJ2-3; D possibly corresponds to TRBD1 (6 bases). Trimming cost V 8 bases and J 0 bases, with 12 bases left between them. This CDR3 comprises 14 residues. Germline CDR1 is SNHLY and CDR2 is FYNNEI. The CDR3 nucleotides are TGTGCCAGCGGACAGACTTCTAGCACAGATACGCAGTATTTT. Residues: CASGQTSSTDTQYF.

In DNA form, the CDR3 reads TGTGCCAGCAGTCCAGAAGCCTACGAGCAGTACTTC. This codes for CASSPEAYEQYF. V usage is TRBV6-5 and J usage is TRBJ2-7; D gene ambiguous. This CDR3 is 12 amino acids long. The germline CDR1 and CDR2 sequences are MNHEY and SVGAGI. V was cut by 5 bases and J by 2 bases, with 7 bases left in between.

The CDR3, as DNA: TGTGCCAGCACTCCAGGCGGGGACGAGCAGTACTTC. This codes for CASTPGGDEQYF. The gene calls are TRBV6-5 and TRBJ2-7, with D tentatively TRBD2 (6 bases). Deletions cut 7 bases from V and 5 bases from J, with 12 bases between. The CDR3 is made up of 12 amino acids. Per germline, CDR1 MNHEY and CDR2 SVGAGI.

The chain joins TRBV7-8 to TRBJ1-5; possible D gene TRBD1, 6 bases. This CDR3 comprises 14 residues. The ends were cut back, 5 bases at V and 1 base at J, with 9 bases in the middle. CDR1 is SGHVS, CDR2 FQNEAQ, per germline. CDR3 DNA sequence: TGTGCCAGCAGCCTGGACAGAAGCAATCAGCCCCAGCATTTT. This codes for CASSLDRSNQPQHF.

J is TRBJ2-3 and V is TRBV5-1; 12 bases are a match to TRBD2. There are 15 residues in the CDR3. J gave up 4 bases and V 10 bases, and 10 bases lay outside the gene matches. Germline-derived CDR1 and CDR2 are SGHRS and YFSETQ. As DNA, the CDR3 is TGCGCCCGCACGGGGCTAGCGGGGGGGTCAGATACGCAGTATTTT. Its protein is CARTGLAGGSDTQYF.

CDR3 protein: CASSPRQGGAYEQYF. CDR3 bases: TGCGCCAGCAGCCCGAGACAGGGGGGAGCCTACGAGCAGTACTTC. The J gene is TRBJ2-7, the V gene TRBV5-1, with 9 bases aligning to TRBD1. CDR1 and CDR2 from the germline V gene are SGHRS and YFSETQ. V lost 4 bases to trimming and J lost 2 bases; unmatched junction nucleotides: 7. This CDR3 comprises 15 residues.

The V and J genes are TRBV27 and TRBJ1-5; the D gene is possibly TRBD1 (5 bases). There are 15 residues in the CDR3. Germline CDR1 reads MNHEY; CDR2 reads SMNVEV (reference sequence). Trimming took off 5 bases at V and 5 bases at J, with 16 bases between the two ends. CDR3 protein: CASSPDMVGDQPQHF. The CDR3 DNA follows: TGTGCCAGCAGTCCTGACATGGTAGGGGATCAGCCCCAGCATTTT.

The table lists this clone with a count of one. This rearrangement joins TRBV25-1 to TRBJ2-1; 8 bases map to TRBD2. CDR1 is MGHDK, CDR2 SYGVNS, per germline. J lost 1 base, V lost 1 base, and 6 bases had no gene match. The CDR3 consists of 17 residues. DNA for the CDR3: TGTGCCAGCAGTGAATTGTGGGTAGCGGGGTCCTACAATGAGCAGTTCTTC. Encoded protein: CASSELWVAGSYNEQFF.

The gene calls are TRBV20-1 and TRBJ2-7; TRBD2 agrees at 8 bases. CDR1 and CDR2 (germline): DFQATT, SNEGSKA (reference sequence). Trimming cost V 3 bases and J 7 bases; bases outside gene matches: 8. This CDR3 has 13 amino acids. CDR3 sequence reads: CSASNRGGHEQYF. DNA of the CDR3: TGCAGTGCTAGTAATCGGGGGGGCCATGAGCAGTACTTC.

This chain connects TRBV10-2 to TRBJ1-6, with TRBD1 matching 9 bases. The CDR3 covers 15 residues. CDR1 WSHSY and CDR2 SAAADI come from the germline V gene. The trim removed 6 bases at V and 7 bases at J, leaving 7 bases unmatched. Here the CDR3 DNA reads TGCGCCAGCAGAGAGACAGGGGGGAGAAATTCACCCCTCCACTTT. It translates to CASRETGGRNSPLHF.

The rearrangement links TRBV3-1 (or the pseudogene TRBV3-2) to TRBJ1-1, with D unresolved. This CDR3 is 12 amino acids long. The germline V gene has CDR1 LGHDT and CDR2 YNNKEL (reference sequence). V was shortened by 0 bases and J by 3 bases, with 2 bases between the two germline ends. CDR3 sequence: CASSQDYTEAFF. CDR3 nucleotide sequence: TGTGCCAGCAGCCAAGACTACACTGAAGCTTTCTTT.

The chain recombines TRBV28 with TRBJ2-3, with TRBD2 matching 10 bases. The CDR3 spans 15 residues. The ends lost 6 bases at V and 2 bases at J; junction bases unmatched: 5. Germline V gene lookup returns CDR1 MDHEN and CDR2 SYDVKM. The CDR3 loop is CASSSGLADTDTQYF. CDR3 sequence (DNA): TGTGCCAGCAGCAGCGGACTAGCGGACACAGATACGCAGTATTTT.

CDR3 sequence: CASSSARGRDSGANVLTF. The CDR3 nucleotides read TGTGCCAGCAGCTCCGCCAGGGGGCGAGATTCTGGGGCCAACGTCCTGACTTTC. The chain couples TRBV7-9 to TRBJ2-6; 8 bases match TRBD1. Germline-derived CDR1 and CDR2 are SEHNR and FQNEAQ (reference sequence). V dropped 4 bases and J dropped 1; count of bases not matched to a gene: 9. The CDR3 is 18 amino acids.

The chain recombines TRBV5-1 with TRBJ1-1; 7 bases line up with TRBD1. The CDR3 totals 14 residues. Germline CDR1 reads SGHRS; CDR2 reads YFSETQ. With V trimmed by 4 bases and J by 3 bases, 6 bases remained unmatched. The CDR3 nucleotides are TGCGCCAGCAGCCACCGAACAGGGGACACTGAAGCTTTCTTT. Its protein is CASSHRTGDTEAFF.

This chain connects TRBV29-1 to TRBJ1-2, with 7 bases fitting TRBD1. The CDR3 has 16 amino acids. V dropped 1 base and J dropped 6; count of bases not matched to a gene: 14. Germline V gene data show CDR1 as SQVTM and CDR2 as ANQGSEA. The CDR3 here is CSVEGLGGARADGYTF. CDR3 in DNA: TGCAGCGTTGAAGGTCTAGGGGGCGCAAGGGCTGATGGCTACACCTTC.

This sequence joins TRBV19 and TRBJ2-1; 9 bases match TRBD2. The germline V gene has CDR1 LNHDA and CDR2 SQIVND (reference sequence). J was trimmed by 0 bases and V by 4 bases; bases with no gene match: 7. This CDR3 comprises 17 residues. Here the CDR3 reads CASSTPKTSGSYNEQFF. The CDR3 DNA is TGTGCCAGTAGTACCCCGAAGACTAGCGGCTCCTACAATGAGCAGTTCTTC. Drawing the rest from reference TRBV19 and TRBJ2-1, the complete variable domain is DGGITQSPKYLFRKEGQNVTLSCEQNLNHDAMYWYRQDPGQGLRLIYYSQIVNDFQKGDIAEGYSVSREKKESFPLTVTSAQKNPTAFYLCASSTPKTSGSYNEQFFGPGTRLTVL.

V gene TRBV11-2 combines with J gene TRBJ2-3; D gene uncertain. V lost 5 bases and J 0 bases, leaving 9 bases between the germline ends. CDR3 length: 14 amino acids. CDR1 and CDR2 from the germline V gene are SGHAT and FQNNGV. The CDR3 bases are TGTGCCAGCAGCCTCCCGCGCAGCACAGATACGCAGTATTTT. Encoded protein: CASSLPRSTDTQYF.

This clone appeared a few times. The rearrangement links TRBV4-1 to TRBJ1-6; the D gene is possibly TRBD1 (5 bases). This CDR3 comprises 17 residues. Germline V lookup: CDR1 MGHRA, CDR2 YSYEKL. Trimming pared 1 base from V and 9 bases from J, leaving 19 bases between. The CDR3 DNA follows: TGCGCCAGCAGCCAAGCCACCCCCAGGGTCCATTTTTCACCCCTCCACTTT. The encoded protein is CASSQATPRVHFSPLHF.

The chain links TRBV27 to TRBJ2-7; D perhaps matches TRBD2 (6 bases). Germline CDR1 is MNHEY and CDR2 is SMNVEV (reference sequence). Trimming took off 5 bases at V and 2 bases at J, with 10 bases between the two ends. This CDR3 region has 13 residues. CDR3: CASSEGGPYEQYF. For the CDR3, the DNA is TGTGCCAGCAGTGAGGGAGGTCCCTACGAGCAGTACTTC.

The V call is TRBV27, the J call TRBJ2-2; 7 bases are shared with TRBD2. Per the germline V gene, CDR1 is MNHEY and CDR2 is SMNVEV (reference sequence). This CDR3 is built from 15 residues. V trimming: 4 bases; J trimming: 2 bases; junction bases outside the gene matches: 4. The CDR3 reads CASSWEGTNTGELFF. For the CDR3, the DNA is TGTGCCAGCAGTTGGGAGGGGACCAACACCGGGGAGCTGTTTTTT.

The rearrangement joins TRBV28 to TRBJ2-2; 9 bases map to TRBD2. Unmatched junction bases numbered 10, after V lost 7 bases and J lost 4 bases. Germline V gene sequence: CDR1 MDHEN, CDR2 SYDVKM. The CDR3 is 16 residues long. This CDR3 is CASTSPGSGSTGELFF. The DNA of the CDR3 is TGTGCCAGCACCTCCCCCGGTAGCGGGAGCACCGGGGAGCTGTTTTTT.

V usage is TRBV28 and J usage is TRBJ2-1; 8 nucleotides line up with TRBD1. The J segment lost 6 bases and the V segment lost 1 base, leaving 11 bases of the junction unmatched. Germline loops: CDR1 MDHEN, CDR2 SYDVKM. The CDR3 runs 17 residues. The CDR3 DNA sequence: TGTGCCAGCAGTTTATCCCTCGGGACAGGTGCAGGCAATGAGCAGTTCTTC. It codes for CASSLSLGTGAGNEQFF. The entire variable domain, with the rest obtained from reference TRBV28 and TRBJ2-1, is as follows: DVKVTQSSRYLVKRTGEKVFLECVQDMDHENMFWYRQDPGLGLRLIYFSYDVKMKEKGDIPEGYSVSREKKERFSLILESASTNQTSMYLCASSLSLGTGAGNEQFFGPGTRLTVL.

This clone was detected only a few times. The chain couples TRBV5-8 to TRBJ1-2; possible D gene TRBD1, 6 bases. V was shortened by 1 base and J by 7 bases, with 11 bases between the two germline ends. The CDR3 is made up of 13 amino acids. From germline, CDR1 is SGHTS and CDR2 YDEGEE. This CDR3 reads CASSLRRGPGYTF. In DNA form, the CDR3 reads TGTGCCAGCAGCTTGCGCAGGGGCCCTGGCTACACCTTC. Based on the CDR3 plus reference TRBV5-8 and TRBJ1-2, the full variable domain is EAGVTQSPTHLIKTRGQQATLRCSPISGHTSVYWYQQALGLGLQFLLWYDEGEERNRGNFPPRFSGRQFPNYSSELNVNALELEDSALYLCASSLRRGPGYTFGSGTRLTVV.

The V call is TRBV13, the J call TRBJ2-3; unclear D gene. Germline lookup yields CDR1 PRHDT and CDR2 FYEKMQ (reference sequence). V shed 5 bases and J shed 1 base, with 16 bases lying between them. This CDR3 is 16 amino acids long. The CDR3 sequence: CASSPKLGSGTDTQYF. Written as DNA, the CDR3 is TGTGCCAGCAGCCCCAAACTCGGAAGCGGCACAGATACGCAGTATTTT.

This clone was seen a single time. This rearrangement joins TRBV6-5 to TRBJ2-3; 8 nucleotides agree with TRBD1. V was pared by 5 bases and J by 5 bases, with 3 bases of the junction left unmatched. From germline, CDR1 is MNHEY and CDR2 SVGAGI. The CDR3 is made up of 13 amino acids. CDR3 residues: CASSLDRGDTQYF. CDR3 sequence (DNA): TGTGCCAGCAGTCTCGACAGGGGAGATACGCAGTATTTT.